This T cell receptor beta chain was retrieved from a study of blood T cell repertoires in COVID-19. Overall study: Samples came from the United States, Italy and Spain, spanning acute and convalescent COVID-19. T cells, B-cell-depleted T cells, or PBMCs provided the cDNA or gDNA that served as material.

The germline V gene has CDR1 SGHDT and CDR2 YYEEEE. The CDR3 loop spans 17 amino acids. The J segment lost 0 bases and the V segment lost 0 bases, leaving 6 bases of the junction unmatched. Per the original data handling: Reference gene primer amplification gave nucleated cell count estimates. The protocol was immunoSEQ multiplex PCR, while the TCRdb copy is restricted to in-frame clones and leaves out a portion. D and trimming come from the DNA, and the V and J calls and clone size come from that table. The table has more than 100,000 clones, around 82% seen once. V and J are TRBV5-6 and TRBJ2-3; 8 nucleotides line up with TRBD2. The receptor comes from a human donor in a cohort sampled during active or convalescent COVID-19. Material: peripheral blood. This CDR3 is CASSLVNSGVSTDTQYF. DNA for the CDR3: TGTGCCAGCAGCTTGGTCAATAGCGGGGTTAGCACAGATACGCAGTATTTT. The full variable domain, in which reference TRBV5-6 and TRBJ2-3 provide the parts outside the CDR3, is DAGVTQSPTHLIKTRGQQVTLRCSPKSGHDTVSWYQQALGQGPQFIFQYYEEEERQRGNFPDRFSGHQFPNYSSELNVNALLLGDSALYLCASSLVNSGVSTDTQYFGPGTRLTVL.